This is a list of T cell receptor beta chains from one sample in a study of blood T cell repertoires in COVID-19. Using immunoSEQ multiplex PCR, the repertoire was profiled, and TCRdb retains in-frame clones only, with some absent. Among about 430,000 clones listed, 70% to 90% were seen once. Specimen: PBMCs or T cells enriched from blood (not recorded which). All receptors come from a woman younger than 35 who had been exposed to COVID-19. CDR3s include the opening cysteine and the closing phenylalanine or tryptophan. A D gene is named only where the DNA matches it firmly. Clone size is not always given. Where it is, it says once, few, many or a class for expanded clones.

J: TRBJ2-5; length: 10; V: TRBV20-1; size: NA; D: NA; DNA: TGCAGTATCCCCGGCGGGACCCAGTACTTC; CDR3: CSIPGGTQYF
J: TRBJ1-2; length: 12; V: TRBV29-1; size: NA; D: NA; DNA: TGCAGCGTTGCCGGACAGACCTATGGCTACACCTTC; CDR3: CSVAGQTYGYTF
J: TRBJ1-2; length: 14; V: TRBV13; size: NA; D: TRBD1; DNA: TGTGCCAGCAGCTTGATCGGGACAGGTTATGGCTACACCTTC; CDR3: CASSLIGTGYGYTF
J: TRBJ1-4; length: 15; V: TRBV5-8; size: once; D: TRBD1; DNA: TGTGCCAGCAGCTTGATCGGGACAGGGAATGAAAAACTGTTTTTT; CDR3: CASSLIGTGNEKLFF
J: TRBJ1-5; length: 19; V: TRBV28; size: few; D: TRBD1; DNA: TGTGCCAGCAGTCCGTGGGACAGGGGGCGAGTAGGAGGCAATCAGCCCCAGCATTTT; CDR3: CASSPWDRGRVGGNQPQHF
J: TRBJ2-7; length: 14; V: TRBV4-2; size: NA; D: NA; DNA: TGTGCCAGCAGCCAAGATAGACTTTACTACGAGCAGTACTTC; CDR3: CASSQDRLYYEQYF
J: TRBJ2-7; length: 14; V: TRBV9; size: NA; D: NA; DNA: TGTGCCAGCAGCGTAGACCCGGGTCTCAACGAGCAGTACTTC; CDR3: CASSVDPGLNEQYF
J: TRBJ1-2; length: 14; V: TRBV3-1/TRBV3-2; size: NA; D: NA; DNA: TGTGCCAGCAGCCCGGCGGCGAATAACTATGGCTACACCTTC; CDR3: CASSPAANNYGYTF
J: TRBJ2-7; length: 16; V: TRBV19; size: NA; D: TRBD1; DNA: TGTGCCAGTAGTGCGATCGGACAGGGGGGGTCCTACGAGCAGTACTTC; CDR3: CASSAIGQGGSYEQYF
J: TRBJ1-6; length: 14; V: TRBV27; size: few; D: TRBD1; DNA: TGTGCCAGCAGTTCTCCCAGGGACAGATCACCCCTCCACTTT; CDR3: CASSSPRDRSPLHF